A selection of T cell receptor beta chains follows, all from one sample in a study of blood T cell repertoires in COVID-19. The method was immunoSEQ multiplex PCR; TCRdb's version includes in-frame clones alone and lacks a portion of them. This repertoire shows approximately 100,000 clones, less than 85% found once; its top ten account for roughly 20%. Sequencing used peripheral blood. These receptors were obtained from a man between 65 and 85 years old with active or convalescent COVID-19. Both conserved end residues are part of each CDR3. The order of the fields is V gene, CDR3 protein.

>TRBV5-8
CASSLWQGTYNEQFF
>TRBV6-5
CASRPFRQGDQPQHF
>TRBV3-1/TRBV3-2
CASSPSRGSSGRPSYNEQFF
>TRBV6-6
CASSYRDRVNSPLHF
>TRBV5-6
CASSLTGHGYTF
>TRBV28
CASRIRDSVQPQHF
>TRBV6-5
CATTGVGTEAFF
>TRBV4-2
CASSQSGLTIGDYGYTF
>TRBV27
CASKSSQARNTEAFF
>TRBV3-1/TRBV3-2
CASSQGGGRGYEQFF
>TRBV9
CASSGQDRGHSGNTIYF
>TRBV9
CASSAREGVNEKLFF
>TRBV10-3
CAISGGGPNTEAFF
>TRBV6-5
CASTTGDTEAFF
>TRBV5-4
CASSPPTSGGAAGELFF
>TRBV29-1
CSVDKGEETQYF